This is a list of T cell receptor beta chains from one sample in a study of cytomegalovirus exposure and HLA in healthy donors. Profiling relied on immunoSEQ multiplex PCR, and the TCRdb table lists in-frame clones only, not all of them. The sample records roughly 150,000 clones, approximately 88% being singletons. Sequencing was performed on PBMCs. The receptors derive from a woman in her late teens or twenties in good health and CMV-seronegative. CDR3s include the opening cysteine and the closing phenylalanine or tryptophan. D genes are given only for firm matches. Clone sizes are given selectively: once, few, many, or a class where the clone is expanded.

TRBV6-1	-	-	TRBJ2-7	CASSVLEGTHEQYF	TGTGCCAGCAGTGTTTTGGAGGGAACCCACGAGCAGTACTTC
TRBV5-1	-	-	TRBJ1-1	CASSKGHRNTEAFF	TGCGCCAGCAGCAAGGGACACCGGAACACTGAAGCTTTCTTT
TRBV27	-	TRBD1	TRBJ1-1	CASSPRDRWAEAFF	TGTGCCAGCAGCCCCCGGGACAGGTGGGCTGAAGCTTTCTTT
TRBV2	-	TRBD1	TRBJ1-4	CASNGQGGLSEKLFF	TGTGCCAGCAATGGACAGGGGGGATTAAGTGAAAAACTGTTTTTT
TRBV5-1	-	-	TRBJ2-6	CASSGGTTGANVLTF	TGCGCCAGCAGCGGCGGGACGACTGGGGCCAACGTCCTGACTTTC
TRBV9	-	-	TRBJ2-7	CASSTPGMGYEQYF	TGTGCCAGCAGCACTCCAGGGATGGGATACGAGCAGTACTTC
TRBV4-1	-	TRBD1	TRBJ1-6	CASSQGVQRGHNSPLHF	TGCGCCAGCAGCCAAGGGGTGCAGAGGGGGCATAATTCACCCCTCCACTTT
TRBV18	-	TRBD2	TRBJ2-1	CASSPTGGGAMEQFF	TGTGCCAGCTCACCAACTGGCGGGGGGGCGATGGAGCAGTTCTTC
TRBV7-2	-	-	TRBJ1-2	CASSLVSGGMNYGYTF	TGTGCCAGCAGCTTAGTTTCGGGGGGAATGAACTATGGCTACACCTTC
TRBV5-6	few	TRBD1	TRBJ2-7	CASSNKDRYEQYF	TGTGCCAGCAGCAACAAGGACAGGTACGAGCAGTACTTC